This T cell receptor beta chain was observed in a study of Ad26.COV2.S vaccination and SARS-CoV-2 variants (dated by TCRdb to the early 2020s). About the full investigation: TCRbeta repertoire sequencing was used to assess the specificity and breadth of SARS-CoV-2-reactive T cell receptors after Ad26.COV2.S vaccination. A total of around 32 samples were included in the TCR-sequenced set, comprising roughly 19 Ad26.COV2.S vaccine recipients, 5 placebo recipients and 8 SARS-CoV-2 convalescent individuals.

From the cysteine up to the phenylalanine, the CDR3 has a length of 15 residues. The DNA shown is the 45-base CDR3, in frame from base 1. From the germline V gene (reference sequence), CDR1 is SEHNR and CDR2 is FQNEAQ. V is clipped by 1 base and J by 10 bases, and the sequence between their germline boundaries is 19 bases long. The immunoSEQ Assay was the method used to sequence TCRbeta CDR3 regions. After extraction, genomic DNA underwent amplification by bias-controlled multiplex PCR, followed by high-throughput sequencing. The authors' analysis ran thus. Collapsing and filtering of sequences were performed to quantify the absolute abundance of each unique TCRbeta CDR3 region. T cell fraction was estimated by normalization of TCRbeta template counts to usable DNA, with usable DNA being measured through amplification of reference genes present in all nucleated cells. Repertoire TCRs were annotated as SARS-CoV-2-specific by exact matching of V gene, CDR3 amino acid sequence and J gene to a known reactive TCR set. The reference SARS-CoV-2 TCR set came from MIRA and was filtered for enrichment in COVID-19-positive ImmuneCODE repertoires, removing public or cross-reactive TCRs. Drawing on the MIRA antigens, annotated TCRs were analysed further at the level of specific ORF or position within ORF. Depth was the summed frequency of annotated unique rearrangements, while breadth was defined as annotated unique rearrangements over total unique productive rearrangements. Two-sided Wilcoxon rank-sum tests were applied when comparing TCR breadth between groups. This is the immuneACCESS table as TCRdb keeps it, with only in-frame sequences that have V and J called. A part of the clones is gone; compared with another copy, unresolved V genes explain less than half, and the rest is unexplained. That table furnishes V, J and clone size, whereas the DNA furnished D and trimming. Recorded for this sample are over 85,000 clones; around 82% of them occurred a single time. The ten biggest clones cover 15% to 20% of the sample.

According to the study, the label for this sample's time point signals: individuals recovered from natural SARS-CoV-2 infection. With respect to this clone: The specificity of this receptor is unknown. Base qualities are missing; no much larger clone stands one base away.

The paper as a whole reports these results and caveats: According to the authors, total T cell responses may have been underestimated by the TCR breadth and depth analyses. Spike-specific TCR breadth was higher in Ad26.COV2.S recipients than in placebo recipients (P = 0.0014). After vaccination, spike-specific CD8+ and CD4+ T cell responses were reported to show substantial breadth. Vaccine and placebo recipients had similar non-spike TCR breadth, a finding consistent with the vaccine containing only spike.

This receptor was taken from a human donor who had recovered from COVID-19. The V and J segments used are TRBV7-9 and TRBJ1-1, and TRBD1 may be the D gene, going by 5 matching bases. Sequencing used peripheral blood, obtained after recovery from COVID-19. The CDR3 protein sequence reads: CASSLDVPGFGRAFF. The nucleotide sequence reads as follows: TGTGCCAGCAGCTTAGACGTCCCAGGGTTCGGTCGAGCTTTCTTT.